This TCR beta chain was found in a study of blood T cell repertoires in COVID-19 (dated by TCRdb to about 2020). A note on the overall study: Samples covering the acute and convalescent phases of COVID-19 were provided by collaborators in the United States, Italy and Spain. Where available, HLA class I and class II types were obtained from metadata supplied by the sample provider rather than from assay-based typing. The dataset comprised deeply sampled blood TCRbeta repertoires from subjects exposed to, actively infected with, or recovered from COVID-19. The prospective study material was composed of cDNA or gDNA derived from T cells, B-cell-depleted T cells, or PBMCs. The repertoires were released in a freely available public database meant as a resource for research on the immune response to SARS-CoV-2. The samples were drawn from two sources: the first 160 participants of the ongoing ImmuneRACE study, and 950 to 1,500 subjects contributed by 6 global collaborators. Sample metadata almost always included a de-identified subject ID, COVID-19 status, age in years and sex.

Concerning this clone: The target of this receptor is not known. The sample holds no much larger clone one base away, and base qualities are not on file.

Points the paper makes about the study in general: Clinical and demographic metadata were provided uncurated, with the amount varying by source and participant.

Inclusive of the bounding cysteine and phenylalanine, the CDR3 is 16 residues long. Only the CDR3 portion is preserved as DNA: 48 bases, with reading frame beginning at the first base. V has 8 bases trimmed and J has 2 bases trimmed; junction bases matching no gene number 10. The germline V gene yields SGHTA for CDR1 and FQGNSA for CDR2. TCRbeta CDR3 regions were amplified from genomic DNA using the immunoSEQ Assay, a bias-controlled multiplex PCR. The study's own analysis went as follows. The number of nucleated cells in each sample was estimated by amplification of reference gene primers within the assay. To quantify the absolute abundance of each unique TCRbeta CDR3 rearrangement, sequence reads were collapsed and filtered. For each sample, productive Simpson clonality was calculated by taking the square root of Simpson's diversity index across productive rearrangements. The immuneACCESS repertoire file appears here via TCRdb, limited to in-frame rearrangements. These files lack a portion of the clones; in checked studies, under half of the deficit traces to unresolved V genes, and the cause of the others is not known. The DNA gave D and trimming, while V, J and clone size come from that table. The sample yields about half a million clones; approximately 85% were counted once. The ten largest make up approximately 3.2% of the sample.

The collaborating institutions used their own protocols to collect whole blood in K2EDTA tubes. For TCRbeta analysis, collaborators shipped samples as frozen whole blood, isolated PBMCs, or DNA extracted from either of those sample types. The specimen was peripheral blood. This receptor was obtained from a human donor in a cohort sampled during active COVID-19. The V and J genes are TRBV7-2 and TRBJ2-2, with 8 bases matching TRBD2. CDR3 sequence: CASRVREGLNTGELFF. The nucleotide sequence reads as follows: TGTGCCAGCCGGGTTCGGGAGGGCCTTAACACCGGGGAGCTGTTTTTT.